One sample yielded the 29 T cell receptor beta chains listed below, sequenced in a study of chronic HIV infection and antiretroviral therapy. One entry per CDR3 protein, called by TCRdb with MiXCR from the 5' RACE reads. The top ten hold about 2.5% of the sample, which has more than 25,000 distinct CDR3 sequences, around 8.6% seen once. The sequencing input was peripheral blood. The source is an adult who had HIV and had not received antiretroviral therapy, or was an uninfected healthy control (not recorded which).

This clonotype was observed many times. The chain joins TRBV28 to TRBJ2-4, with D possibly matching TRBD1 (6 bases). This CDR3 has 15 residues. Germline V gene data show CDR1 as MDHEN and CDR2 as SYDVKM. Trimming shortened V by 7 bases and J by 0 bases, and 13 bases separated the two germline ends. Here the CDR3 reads CASIGQSLAKNIQYF. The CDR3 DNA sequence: TGTGCCAGCATAGGACAGAGCCTAGCCAAAAACATTCAGTACTTC.

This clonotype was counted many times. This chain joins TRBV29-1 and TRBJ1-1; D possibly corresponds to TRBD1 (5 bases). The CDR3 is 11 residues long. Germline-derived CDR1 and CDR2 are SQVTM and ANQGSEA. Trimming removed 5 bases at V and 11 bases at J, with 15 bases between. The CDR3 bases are TGCAGCGTTTTTAGGTCCGCAGGGGCTTTCTTT. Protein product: CSVFRSAGAFF.

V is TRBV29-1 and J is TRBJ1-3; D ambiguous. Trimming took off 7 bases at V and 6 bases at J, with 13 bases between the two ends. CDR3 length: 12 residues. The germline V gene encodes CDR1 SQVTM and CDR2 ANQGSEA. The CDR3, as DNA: TGCAGCGCTGGGGAGGGAGAAAACACCATATATTTT. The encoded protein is CSAGEGENTIYF.

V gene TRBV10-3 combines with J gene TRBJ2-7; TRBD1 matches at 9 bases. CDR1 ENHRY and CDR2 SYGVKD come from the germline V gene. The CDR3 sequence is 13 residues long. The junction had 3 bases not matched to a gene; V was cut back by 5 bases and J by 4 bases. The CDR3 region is CAISSGQGYEQYF. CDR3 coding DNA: TGTGCCATCAGTTCGGGACAGGGATACGAGCAGTACTTC.

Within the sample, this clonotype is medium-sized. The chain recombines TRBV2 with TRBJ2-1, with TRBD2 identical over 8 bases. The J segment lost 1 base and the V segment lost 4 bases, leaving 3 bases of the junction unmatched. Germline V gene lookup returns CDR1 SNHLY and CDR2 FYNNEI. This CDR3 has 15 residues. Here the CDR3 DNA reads TGTGCCAGCAGTGCCAGCGGGAGTTCCTACAATGAGCAGTTCTTC. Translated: CASSASGSSYNEQFF.

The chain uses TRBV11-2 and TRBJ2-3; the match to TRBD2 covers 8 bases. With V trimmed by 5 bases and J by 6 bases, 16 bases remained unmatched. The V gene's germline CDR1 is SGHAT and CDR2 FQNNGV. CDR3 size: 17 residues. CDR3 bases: TGTGCCAGCAGCCCACAGCCGGGACTAGGGCGAAGGGATACGCAGTATTTT. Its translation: CASSPQPGLGRRDTQYF.

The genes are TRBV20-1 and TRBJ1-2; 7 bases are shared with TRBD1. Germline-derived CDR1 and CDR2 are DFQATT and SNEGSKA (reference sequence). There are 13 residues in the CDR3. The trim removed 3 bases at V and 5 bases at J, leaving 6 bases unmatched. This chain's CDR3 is CSARARGEYGYTF. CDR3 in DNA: TGCAGTGCTAGGGCCAGGGGGGAATATGGCTACACCTTC.

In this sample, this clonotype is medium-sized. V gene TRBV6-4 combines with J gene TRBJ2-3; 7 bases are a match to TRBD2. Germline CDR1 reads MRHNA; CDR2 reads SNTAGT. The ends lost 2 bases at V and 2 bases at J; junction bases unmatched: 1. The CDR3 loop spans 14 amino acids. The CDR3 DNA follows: TGTGCCAGCAGTGACGGGAGGGCCACAGATACGCAGTATTTT. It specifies CASSDGRATDTQYF.

This CDR3 is CASSPEGGGTEAFF. The DNA of the CDR3 is TGTGCCAGCAGCCCCGAAGGGGGCGGGACTGAAGCTTTCTTT. The chain links TRBV12-3 or TRBV12-4 to TRBJ1-1, with 7 bases lining up with TRBD1. J was trimmed by 5 bases and V by 6 bases; bases with no gene match: 9. The CDR3 extends over 14 amino acids.

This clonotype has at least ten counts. CDR3 amino acids: CASSDSGGAGANVLTF. CDR3 DNA: TGTGCCAGCAGTGACTCAGGGGGCGCTGGGGCCAACGTCCTGACTTTC. The V and J genes are TRBV6-4 and TRBJ2-6; 7 positions agree with TRBD1. CDR1 and CDR2 (germline): MRHNA, SNTAGT. This CDR3 comprises 16 residues. With 0 bases clipped from V and 2 bases from J, the junction kept 1 base outside the gene matches.

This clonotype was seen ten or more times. The CDR3 loop is CASSTDGFYEQYF. CDR3 coding DNA: TGTGCCAGCAGTACCGACGGCTTCTACGAGCAGTACTTC. This chain connects TRBV12-3 or TRBV12-4 to TRBJ2-7; D gene uncertain. Deletions cut 5 bases from V and 3 bases from J, with 11 bases between. The CDR3 is 13 residues long.

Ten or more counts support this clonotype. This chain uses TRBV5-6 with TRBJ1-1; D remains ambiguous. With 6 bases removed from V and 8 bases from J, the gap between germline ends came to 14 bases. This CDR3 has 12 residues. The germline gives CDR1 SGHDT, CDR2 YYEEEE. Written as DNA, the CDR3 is TGTGCCAGCAAGAAACCGCCGGGAGAAGCTTTCTTT. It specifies CASKKPPGEAFF.

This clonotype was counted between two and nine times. DNA of the CDR3: TGCAGCGTTGAGGACACCGGGGAGCTGTTTTTT. Its protein is CSVEDTGELFF. The rearrangement joins TRBV29-1 to TRBJ2-2, with D unclear. The germline V gene has CDR1 SQVTM and CDR2 ANQGSEA. This CDR3 has 11 residues. The V gene lost 3 bases and the J gene lost 3 bases, with 2 bases spanning the gap.

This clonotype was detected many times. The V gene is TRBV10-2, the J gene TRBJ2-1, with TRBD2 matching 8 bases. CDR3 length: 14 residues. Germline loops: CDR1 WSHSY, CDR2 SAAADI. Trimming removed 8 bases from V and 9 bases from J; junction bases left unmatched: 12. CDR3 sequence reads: CASQAGAQLTEQFF. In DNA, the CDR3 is TGCGCCAGCCAAGCGGGAGCCCAACTCACTGAGCAGTTCTTC.

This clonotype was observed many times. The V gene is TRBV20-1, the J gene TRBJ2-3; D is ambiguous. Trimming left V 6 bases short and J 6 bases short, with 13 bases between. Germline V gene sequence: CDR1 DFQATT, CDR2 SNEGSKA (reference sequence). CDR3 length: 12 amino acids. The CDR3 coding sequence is TGCAGTGCCACCATCCGGCGGGATACGCAGTATTTT. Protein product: CSATIRRDTQYF.

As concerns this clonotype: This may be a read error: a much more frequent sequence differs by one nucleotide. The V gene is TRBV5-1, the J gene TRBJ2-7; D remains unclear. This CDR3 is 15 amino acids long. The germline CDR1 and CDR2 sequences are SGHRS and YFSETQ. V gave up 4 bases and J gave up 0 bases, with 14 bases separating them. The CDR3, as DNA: TGCGCCAGCAGCCCCGGACGTCCGAGCTCCTACGAGCAGTACTTC. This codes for CASSPGRPSSYEQYF. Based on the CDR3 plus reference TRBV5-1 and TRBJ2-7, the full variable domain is KAGVTQTPRYLIKTRGQQVTLSCSPISGHRSVSWYQQTPGQGLQFLFEYFSETQRNKGNFPGRFSGRQFSNSRSEMNVSTLELGDSALYLCASSPGRPSSYEQYFGPGTRLTVT.

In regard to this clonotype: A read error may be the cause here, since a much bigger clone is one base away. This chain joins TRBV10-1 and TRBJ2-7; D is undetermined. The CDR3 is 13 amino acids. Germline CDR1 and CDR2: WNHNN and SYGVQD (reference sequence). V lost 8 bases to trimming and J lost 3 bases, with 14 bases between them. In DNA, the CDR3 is TGCGCCAGCTCAAACCAGACTTTCTACGAGCAGTACTTC. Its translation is CASSNQTFYEQYF.

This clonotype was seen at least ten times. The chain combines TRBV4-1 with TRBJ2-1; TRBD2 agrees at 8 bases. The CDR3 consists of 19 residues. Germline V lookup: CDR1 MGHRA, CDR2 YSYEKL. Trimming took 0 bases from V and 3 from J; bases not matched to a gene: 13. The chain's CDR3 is CASSQDPGGREALYNEQFF. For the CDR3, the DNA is TGCGCCAGCAGCCAAGATCCTGGGGGGCGGGAGGCGCTCTACAATGAGCAGTTCTTC.

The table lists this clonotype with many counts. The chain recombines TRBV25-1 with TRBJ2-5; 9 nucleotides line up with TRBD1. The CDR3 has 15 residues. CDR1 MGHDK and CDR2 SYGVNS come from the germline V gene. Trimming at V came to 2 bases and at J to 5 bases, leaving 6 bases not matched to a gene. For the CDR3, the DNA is TGTGCCAGCAGTGAAGAGGGGACAGGGTTTGAGACCCAGTACTTC. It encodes CASSEEGTGFETQYF. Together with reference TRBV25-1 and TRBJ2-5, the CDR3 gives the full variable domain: EADIYQTPRYLVIGTGKKITLECSQTMGHDKMYWYQQDPGMELHLIHYSYGVNSTEKGDLSSESTVSRIRTEHFPLTLESARPSHTSQYLCASSEEGTGFETQYFGPGTRLLVL.

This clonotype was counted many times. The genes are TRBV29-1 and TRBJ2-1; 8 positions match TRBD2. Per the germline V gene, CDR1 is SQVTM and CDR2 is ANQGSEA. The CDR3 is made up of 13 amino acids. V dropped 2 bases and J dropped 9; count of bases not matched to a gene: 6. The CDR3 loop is CSVEWREEGEQFF. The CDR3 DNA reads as TGCAGCGTTGAATGGCGGGAGGAAGGTGAGCAGTTCTTC.

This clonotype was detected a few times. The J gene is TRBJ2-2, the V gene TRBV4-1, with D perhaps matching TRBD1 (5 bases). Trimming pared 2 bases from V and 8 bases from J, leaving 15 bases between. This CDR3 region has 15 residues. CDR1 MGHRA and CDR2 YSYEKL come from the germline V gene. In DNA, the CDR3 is TGCGCCAGCAGCCAACGGAAATTCAGGGCTGGGGAGCTGTTTTTT. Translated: CASSQRKFRAGELFF.

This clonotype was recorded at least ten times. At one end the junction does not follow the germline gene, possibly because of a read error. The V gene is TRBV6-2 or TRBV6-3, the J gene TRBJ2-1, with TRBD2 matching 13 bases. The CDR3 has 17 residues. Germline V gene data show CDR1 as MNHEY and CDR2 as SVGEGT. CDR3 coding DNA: TGTGCCAGCAGCTACTTCCCGGGACTAGCGGGAAACAATGAGCAGTTCTTC. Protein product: CASSYFPGLAGNNEQFF.

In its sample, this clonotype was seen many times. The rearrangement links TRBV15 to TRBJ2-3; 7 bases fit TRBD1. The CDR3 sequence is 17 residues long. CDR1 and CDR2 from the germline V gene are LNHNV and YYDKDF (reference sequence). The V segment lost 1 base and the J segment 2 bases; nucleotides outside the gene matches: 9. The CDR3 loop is CATSRGSRDSFTDTQYF. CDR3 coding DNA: TGTGCCACCAGCAGAGGTTCCCGGGACAGCTTCACAGATACGCAGTATTTT.

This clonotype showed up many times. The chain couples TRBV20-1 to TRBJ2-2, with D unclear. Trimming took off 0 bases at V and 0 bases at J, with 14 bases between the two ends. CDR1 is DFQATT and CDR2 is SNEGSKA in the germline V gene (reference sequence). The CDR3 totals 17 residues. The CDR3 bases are TGCAGTGCTAGAGATGTCCAGCAAGGGACGAACACCGGGGAGCTGTTTTTT. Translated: CSARDVQQGTNTGELFF.

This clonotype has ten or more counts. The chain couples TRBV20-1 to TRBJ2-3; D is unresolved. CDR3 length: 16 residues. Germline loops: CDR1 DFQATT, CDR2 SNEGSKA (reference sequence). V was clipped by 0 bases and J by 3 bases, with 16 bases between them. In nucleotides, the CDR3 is TGCAGTGCTAGAGAAAGCCCAGGAGTCGTAACAGATACGCAGTATTTT. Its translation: CSARESPGVVTDTQYF.

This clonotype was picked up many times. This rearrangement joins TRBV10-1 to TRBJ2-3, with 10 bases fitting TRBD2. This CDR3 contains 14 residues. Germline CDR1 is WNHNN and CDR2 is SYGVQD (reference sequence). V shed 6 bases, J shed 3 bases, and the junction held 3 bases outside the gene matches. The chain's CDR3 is CASRPSGSTDTQYF. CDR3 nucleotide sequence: TGCGCCAGCAGGCCTAGCGGGAGTACAGATACGCAGTATTTT.

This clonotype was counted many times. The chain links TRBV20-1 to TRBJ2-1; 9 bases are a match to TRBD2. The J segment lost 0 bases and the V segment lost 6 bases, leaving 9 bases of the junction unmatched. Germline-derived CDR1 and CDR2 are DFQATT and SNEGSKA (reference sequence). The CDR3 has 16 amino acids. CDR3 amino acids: CSARGAGGLSYNEQFF. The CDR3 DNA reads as TGCAGTGCCCGAGGAGCGGGGGGTCTCTCCTACAATGAGCAGTTCTTC.

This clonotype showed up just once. CDR3 region: CASSRTGVDEQYF. In DNA form, the CDR3 reads TGTGCCAGCAGCCGGACAGGGGTAGACGAGCAGTACTTC. The chain has TRBV3-1 and TRBJ2-7, with 9 bases aligning to TRBD1. From germline, CDR1 is LGHDT and CDR2 YNNKEL (reference sequence). The CDR3 length is 13 residues. J lost 5 bases, V lost 4 bases, and 3 bases had no gene match.

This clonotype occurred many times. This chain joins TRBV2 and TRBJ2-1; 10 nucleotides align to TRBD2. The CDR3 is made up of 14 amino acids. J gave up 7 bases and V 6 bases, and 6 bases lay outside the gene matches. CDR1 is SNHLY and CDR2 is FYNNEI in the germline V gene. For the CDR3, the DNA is TGTGCCAGCAGGGCCGGGACTAGCGATAATGAGCAGTTCTTC. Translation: CASRAGTSDNEQFF.